These 25 T cell receptor beta chains share one sample of origin, sequenced in a study of shared clonotypes between healthy human individuals. Repertoires were generated with immunoSEQ multiplex PCR, while TCRdb's copy carries only in-frame clones and drops some. The table records some 690,000 clones, 90% of them present only once. Sequencing was carried out using memory CD8+ T cells from PBMCs. Subset defined: CD45RO+ cells pooled with CCR7-negative TemRA cells. These receptors were collected from a man between 18 and 35 years old in good health. Some clones in this sample may be carry-over from other donors' samples.

This chain links TRBV10-3 with TRBJ2-2; tentatively, D is TRBD1 (7 bases). The length of the CDR3 is 16 residues. V lost 6 bases, J lost 1 base, and 15 bases lay in between. Germline CDR1 is ENHRY and CDR2 is SYGVKD. The CDR3 protein is CAIRGNRGLNTGELFF. The CDR3 coding sequence is TGTGCCATCAGGGGGAACAGGGGACTGAACACCGGGGAGCTGTTTTTT.

This chain joins TRBV6-1 and TRBJ2-7; D ambiguous. Germline CDR1 and CDR2: MNHNS and SASEGT. Trimming left V 6 bases short and J 4 bases short, with 19 bases between. The CDR3 is 15 residues long. CDR3 nucleotide sequence: TGTGCCAGCAGCGTGTCAATCTACCCCTCTTACGAGCAGTACTTC. Translated: CASSVSIYPSYEQYF.

The chain is built from TRBV28 and TRBJ2-1; TRBD2 aligns across 11 bases. The germline gives CDR1 MDHEN, CDR2 SYDVKM. Losses at the gene ends were 3 bases for V and 8 bases for J; bases not matched to a gene: 9. The CDR3 contains 16 residues. This CDR3 is CASSLIGLAGAYEQFF. The CDR3 DNA reads TGTGCCAGCAGTTTGATAGGACTAGCGGGTGCTTATGAGCAGTTCTTC.

V and J are TRBV7-9 and TRBJ2-7, with D possibly TRBD2 on 5 matching bases. The CDR3 length is 14 residues. V dropped 5 bases and J dropped 5 bases, with 16 bases sitting between them. CDR1 SEHNR and CDR2 FQNEAQ come from the germline V gene (reference sequence). The CDR3 here is CASSPRVSVHEQYF. CDR3 bases: TGTGCCAGCAGCCCCCGGGTTAGCGTTCACGAGCAGTACTTC.

The chain is built from TRBV19 and TRBJ2-7; either TRBD1 or TRBD2 may supply D (5 bases each). The ends were cut back, 4 bases at V and 2 bases at J, with 12 bases in the middle. The germline CDR1 and CDR2 sequences are LNHDA and SQIVND (reference sequence). This CDR3 spans 14 amino acids. This chain's CDR3 is CASSNTVGPYEQYF. CDR3 DNA: TGTGCCAGTAGTAACACAGTGGGACCCTACGAGCAGTACTTC.

The genes are TRBV5-8 and TRBJ2-2; perhaps TRBD1 as D (6 bases). V dropped 2 bases and J dropped 1 base, with 21 bases sitting between them. From germline, CDR1 is SGHTS and CDR2 YDEGEE. The CDR3 has 19 amino acids. In nucleotides, the CDR3 is TGTGCCAGCAGCTTCCCCGCCCCCAGAGGGGGATGGAACACCGGGGAGCTGTTTTTT. Amino acid sequence: CASSFPAPRGGWNTGELFF.

This clone was detected only a few times. V is TRBV7-9 and J is TRBJ1-2, with 7 bases fitting TRBD1. CDR3 length: 14 residues. The germline V gene encodes CDR1 SEHNR and CDR2 FQNEAQ (reference sequence). V lost 5 bases and J lost 3; bases outside the gene matches: 6. CDR3 residues: CASSTSTGDYGYTF. The DNA of the CDR3 is TGTGCCAGCAGCACCTCAACAGGGGACTATGGCTACACCTTC. The variable domain in full, with the rest retrieved from reference TRBV7-9 and TRBJ1-2, is DTGVSQNPRHKITKRGQNVTFRCDPISEHNRLYWYRQTLGQGPEFLTYFQNEAQLEKSRLLSDRFSAERPKGSFSTLEIQRTEQGDSAMYLCASSTSTGDYGYTFGSGTRLTVV.

The CDR3 DNA follows: TGTGCCAGCAGTACCCGGACAGGGGCGGTCAATGAGCAGTTCTTC. Residues: CASSTRTGAVNEQFF. The rearrangement links TRBV6-5 to TRBJ2-1; 9 bases align to TRBD1. The CDR3 has 15 amino acids. The V and J ends lost 5 bases and 6 bases, in that order; junction bases with no gene match: 8. CDR1 is MNHEY and CDR2 is SVGAGI in the germline V gene.

The CDR3: CATSSSSGRAGGEQFF. The CDR3 nucleotides are TGTGCCACCAGCTCCTCTAGCGGGAGGGCCGGGGGTGAGCAGTTCTTC. The chain combines TRBV15 with TRBJ2-1; 12 positions agree with TRBD2. CDR3 size: 16 residues. Germline CDR1 is LNHNV and CDR2 is YYDKDF (reference sequence). J lost 9 bases, V lost 5 bases, and 11 bases had no gene match.

The CDR3 sequence: CASSPFAGGYYEQYF. The CDR3 coding sequence is TGTGCCAGCAGTCCCTTTGCGGGAGGGTACTACGAGCAGTACTTC. This chain uses TRBV28 with TRBJ2-7; 9 bases match TRBD2. The germline gives CDR1 MDHEN, CDR2 SYDVKM. The ends lost 5 bases at V and 3 bases at J; junction bases unmatched: 8. The CDR3 length is 15 residues.

The V gene is TRBV6-1, the J gene TRBJ1-2; TRBD1 is a possible D gene (5 bases). V dropped 1 base and J dropped 3 bases, with 18 bases sitting between them. This CDR3 has 17 residues. In germline, CDR1 is MNHNS, CDR2 SASEGT. CDR3 amino acids: CASSEGNGRETYYGYTF. Here the CDR3 DNA reads TGTGCCAGCAGTGAAGGGAATGGCAGGGAAACGTACTATGGCTACACCTTC.

The V gene is TRBV6-1, the J gene TRBJ2-2; 8 bases map to TRBD2. The ends lost 5 bases at V and 3 bases at J; junction bases unmatched: 5. This CDR3 region has 15 residues. CDR1 is MNHNS and CDR2 is SASEGT in the germline V gene. The CDR3 spells CASSFRTSYTGELFF. CDR3 DNA sequence: TGTGCCAGCAGTTTCCGGACTAGCTACACCGGGGAGCTGTTTTTT.

The rearrangement links TRBV29-1 to TRBJ2-4, with D possibly called TRBD1 or TRBD2 (5 bases each). Germline CDR1 is SQVTM and CDR2 is ANQGSEA. Trimming removed 6 bases at V and 0 bases at J, with 15 bases between. This CDR3 is built from 15 residues. This CDR3 is CSVAVGDLAKNIQYF. Here the CDR3 DNA reads TGCAGCGTCGCCGTGGGGGATTTAGCCAAAAACATTCAGTACTTC.

The chain has TRBV7-6 and TRBJ2-2; TRBD1 matches at 7 bases. This CDR3 is built from 15 residues. Germline trimming cut 5 bases from V and 3 bases from J; bases unmatched to any gene: 6. CDR1 is SGHVS and CDR2 is FNYEAQ in the germline V gene. The CDR3 DNA reads as TGTGCCAGCAGCCCACGAACAGGGGACACCGGGGAGCTGTTTTTT. This gives the protein CASSPRTGDTGELFF.

This chain joins TRBV27 and TRBJ1-5; D not certain. CDR1 is MNHEY and CDR2 is SMNVEV in the germline V gene (reference sequence). The CDR3 extends over 14 amino acids. The ends were cut back, 1 base at V and 2 bases at J, with 6 bases in the middle. In DNA form, the CDR3 reads TGTGCCAGCAGTTTATATATGGGCAATCAGCCCCAGCATTTT. Translated, it gives CASSLYMGNQPQHF.

As concerns this clone: Distinct nucleotide sequences in the sample also encode this CDR3. The CDR3 region has the DNA TGCGCCAGCAGCTTGGTCGCCGGGTATGAGCAGTTCTTC. Its translation: CASSLVAGYEQFF. V and J are TRBV5-1 and TRBJ2-1; D unresolved. This CDR3 contains 13 residues. CDR1 SGHRS and CDR2 YFSETQ come from the germline V gene. V shed 0 bases and J shed 8 bases, with 9 bases lying between them.

V gene TRBV4-1 combines with J gene TRBJ2-7; 8 nucleotides line up with TRBD2. Germline-derived CDR1 and CDR2 are MGHRA and YSYEKL. The V segment lost 1 base and the J segment 0 bases; nucleotides outside the gene matches: 2. There are 15 residues in the CDR3. Here the CDR3 reads CASSQGSGSSYEQYF. In nucleotides, the CDR3 is TGCGCCAGCAGCCAAGGGAGCGGGAGCTCCTACGAGCAGTACTTC.

CDR3 sequence reads: CASSLLGLAGAGELFF. CDR3 sequence (DNA): TGTGCCAGCAGTCTTCTCGGACTAGCGGGAGCCGGGGAGCTGTTTTTT. The rearrangement uses TRBV28 and TRBJ2-2; 13 nucleotides match TRBD2. CDR1 and CDR2 from the germline V gene are MDHEN and SYDVKM. V shed 5 bases, J shed 6 bases, and the junction held 6 bases outside the gene matches. The CDR3 contains 16 residues. The full variable domain, with the rest looked up from reference TRBV28 and TRBJ2-2, is DVKVTQSSRYLVKRTGEKVFLECVQDMDHENMFWYRQDPGLGLRLIYFSYDVKMKEKGDIPEGYSVSREKKERFSLILESASTNQTSMYLCASSLLGLAGAGELFFGEGSRLTVL.

This clone was seen more than once but under ten times. The V and J genes are TRBV7-9 and TRBJ1-4; D is uncertain. The CDR3 has 13 amino acids. The V gene's germline CDR1 is SEHNR and CDR2 FQNEAQ (reference sequence). Trimming cost V 2 bases and J 8 bases, with 9 bases left between them. DNA of the CDR3: TGTGCCAGCAGCTTAACAGCGGAGGAAAAACTGTTTTTT. Translation gives CASSLTAEEKLFF. The full variable domain, in which reference TRBV7-9 and TRBJ1-4 provide the parts outside the CDR3, is DTGVSQNPRHKITKRGQNVTFRCDPISEHNRLYWYRQTLGQGPEFLTYFQNEAQLEKSRLLSDRFSAERPKGSFSTLEIQRTEQGDSAMYLCASSLTAEEKLFFGSGTQLSVL.

The V gene is TRBV28, the J gene TRBJ2-7; D possibly corresponds to TRBD2 (5 bases). V lost 4 bases and J 1 base, leaving 14 bases between the germline ends. The CDR3 consists of 15 residues. Germline values: CDR1 MDHEN, CDR2 SYDVKM. DNA of the CDR3: TGTGCCAGCAGTTATAAGGGAGAGAGGTCCTACGAGCAGTACTTC. Its protein product is CASSYKGERSYEQYF.

The chain employs TRBV11-2 and TRBJ2-7; 10 nucleotides align to TRBD2. Per the germline V gene, CDR1 is SGHAT and CDR2 is FQNNGV. Losses at the gene ends were 5 bases for V and 3 bases for J; bases not matched to a gene: 7. The CDR3 length is 15 residues. CDR3 region: CASSRLGTSVYEQYF. The CDR3 bases are TGTGCCAGCAGCCGCCTGGGGACTAGCGTCTACGAGCAGTACTTC.

The V and J genes are TRBV19 and TRBJ2-1; the D gene is possibly TRBD2 (5 bases). CDR3 length: 14 residues. V was clipped by 3 bases and J by 8 bases, with 14 bases between them. Germline CDR1 is LNHDA and CDR2 is SQIVND (reference sequence). The CDR3 spells CASSIIRGVDEQFF. The CDR3 DNA reads TGTGCCAGTAGTATTATTCGGGGTGTCGATGAGCAGTTCTTC.

The V gene is TRBV28, the J gene TRBJ2-1; 9 nucleotides align to TRBD1. The CDR3 is 16 residues long. Trimming took 6 bases from V and 4 from J; bases not matched to a gene: 10. Looked up from germline, CDR1 is MDHEN and CDR2 is SYDVKM. The CDR3 sequence: CASSTPGTGRYNEQFF. As DNA, the CDR3 is TGTGCCAGCAGCACCCCCGGGACAGGGAGATACAATGAGCAGTTCTTC.

This chain joins TRBV4-2 and TRBJ1-2; no clear D gene. With 0 bases removed from V and 0 bases from J, the gap between germline ends came to 11 bases. Germline-derived CDR1 and CDR2 are LGHNA and YNFKEQ. CDR3 length: 16 amino acids. CDR3 nucleotides: TGTGCCAGCAGCCAAGAGGACGGAGAATCTAACTATGGCTACACCTTC. Its translation: CASSQEDGESNYGYTF.

The chain couples TRBV7-9 to TRBJ1-2; 7 bases fit TRBD1. The length of the CDR3 is 14 residues. The germline CDR1 and CDR2 sequences are SEHNR and FQNEAQ (reference sequence). Trimming cost V 5 bases and J 4 bases; bases outside gene matches: 7. The CDR3 DNA reads as TGTGCCAGCAGCGGGGGGAACAGGGGCTATGGCTACACCTTC. Translating it yields CASSGGNRGYGYTF.